Following are 17 T cell receptor beta chains from one sample sequenced in a study of PD-1 blockade in classical Hodgkin lymphoma. Following autologous stem cell transplantation, relapse occurred in every patient, and exposure to brentuximab vedotin varied. Here immunoSEQ multiplex PCR was the method, and the copy in TCRdb shows in-frame clones only, minus some. The sample lists roughly 38,000 clones, about 88% occurring once. This sample comprised peripheral blood mononuclear cells (PBMCs), obtained before the second cycle of nivolumab. The receptors come from a human donor with classical Hodgkin lymphoma.

CDR3 region: CASSLKGLADKTQYF. In DNA, the CDR3 is TGTGCCAGCAGCTTAAAGGGACTAGCGGACAAGACCCAGTACTTC. The genes are TRBV7-3 and TRBJ2-5; 11 bases line up with TRBD2. The trim removed 1 base at V and 6 bases at J, leaving 4 bases unmatched. Germline loops: CDR1 SGHTA, CDR2 FQGTGA. The CDR3 has 15 residues.

This chain joins TRBV7-8 and TRBJ2-5; the match to TRBD1 covers 11 bases. The CDR3 extends over 15 amino acids. J gave up 5 bases and V 5 bases, and 7 bases lay outside the gene matches. Germline lookup yields CDR1 SGHVS and CDR2 FQNEAQ. The CDR3 sequence is CASSAADRGLETQYF. The CDR3 nucleotides read TGTGCCAGCAGCGCCGCGGACAGGGGGCTGGAGACCCAGTACTTC.

V gene TRBV5-1 combines with J gene TRBJ2-5, with 7 positions matching TRBD1. V was pared by 4 bases and J by 4 bases, with 10 bases of the junction left unmatched. This CDR3 is 15 amino acids long. Germline-derived CDR1 and CDR2 are SGHRS and YFSETQ. As DNA, the CDR3 is TGCGCCAGCAGCCTGGTGACAGGGCTCCGAGAGACCCAGTACTTC. As protein: CASSLVTGLRETQYF.

V and J are TRBV5-8 and TRBJ2-7, with TRBD2 identical over 14 bases. CDR1 SGHTS and CDR2 YDEGEE come from the germline V gene. CDR3 length equals 17 residues. After removal of 2 bases from V and 1 base from J, the junction contained 5 bases not matched to a gene. The DNA for the CDR3 is TGTGCCAGCAGCTTACCCGGACTAGCGGGGGGTTCCTACGAGCAGTACTTC. Encoded protein: CASSLPGLAGGSYEQYF. Full variable domain (outside the CDR3, taken from reference TRBV5-8 and TRBJ2-7): EAGVTQSPTHLIKTRGQQATLRCSPISGHTSVYWYQQALGLGLQFLLWYDEGEERNRGNFPPRFSGRQFPNYSSELNVNALELEDSALYLCASSLPGLAGGSYEQYFGPGTRLTVT.

This chain joins TRBV19 and TRBJ1-4, with D possibly being TRBD1 (5 bases). This CDR3 is built from 15 residues. Trimming took off 1 base at V and 5 bases at J, with 11 bases between the two ends. CDR1 is LNHDA and CDR2 is SQIVND in the germline V gene (reference sequence). The CDR3 here is CASSIAATENEKLFF. The CDR3, as DNA: TGTGCCAGTAGTATAGCAGCGACAGAGAATGAAAAACTGTTTTTT.

The V gene is TRBV13, the J gene TRBJ2-1, with 7 bases that match TRBD2. The length of the CDR3 is 15 residues. Germline V gene sequence: CDR1 PRHDT, CDR2 FYEKMQ (reference sequence). After removal of 3 bases from V and 2 bases from J, the junction contained 4 bases not matched to a gene. CDR3 nucleotides: TGTGCCAGCAGCTTGGGAGGGGCGACCTACAATGAGCAGTTCTTC. Residues: CASSLGGATYNEQFF.

V is TRBV4-3 and J is TRBJ1-1; the D gene is possibly TRBD1 (6 bases). CDR1 and CDR2 from the germline V gene are LGHNA and YSLEER. This CDR3 is built from 15 residues. V gave up 1 base and J gave up 5 bases, with 14 bases separating them. The CDR3 nucleotides are TGCGCCAGCAGCCAAGGGGACATGGGGAGTACTGAAGCTTTCTTT. It codes for CASSQGDMGSTEAFF.

This rearrangement joins TRBV5-1 to TRBJ1-5; a weak D match, TRBD1 (6 bases). The CDR3 loop spans 15 amino acids. Per germline, CDR1 SGHRS and CDR2 YFSETQ. V gave up 2 bases and J gave up 1 base, with 10 bases separating them. CDR3 residues: CASSFGGQSNQPQHF. CDR3 bases: TGCGCCAGCAGCTTTGGGGGGCAAAGCAATCAGCCCCAGCATTTT.

The chain carries TRBV27 and TRBJ1-1; D is possibly TRBD1 (6 bases). Trimming pared 3 bases from V and 4 bases from J, leaving 12 bases between. The CDR3 is made up of 14 amino acids. CDR1 and CDR2 from the germline V gene are MNHEY and SMNVEV (reference sequence). The DNA for the CDR3 is TGTGCCAGCAGTTTGGGGGCGCAGGGCACTGAAGCTTTCTTT. The encoded protein is CASSLGAQGTEAFF.

The V call is TRBV15, the J call TRBJ2-3; D call uncertain. CDR3 size: 13 residues. V lost 6 bases to trimming and J lost 1 base, with 8 bases between them. Germline values: CDR1 LNHNV, CDR2 YYDKDF (reference sequence). The CDR3 DNA is TGTGCCACCAGTCCCGATGGCACAGATACGCAGTATTTT. Amino acids: CATSPDGTDTQYF.

The gene calls are TRBV4-2 and TRBJ2-1; 8 positions match TRBD2. CDR3 length equals 16 residues. CDR1 and CDR2 from the germline V gene are LGHNA and YNFKEQ. The V and J ends lost 0 bases and 4 bases, in that order; junction bases with no gene match: 5. CDR3 in DNA: TGTGCCAGCAGCCAAGATGCAAGCGGGGGTTACAATGAGCAGTTCTTC. It translates to CASSQDASGGYNEQFF.

The rearrangement links TRBV15 to TRBJ2-7; no definite D call. This CDR3 region has 15 residues. V lost 2 bases and J 1 base, leaving 12 bases between the germline ends. Per the germline V gene, CDR1 is LNHNV and CDR2 is YYDKDF (reference sequence). CDR3 residues: CATSRRNPGSYEQYF. CDR3 nucleotide sequence: TGTGCCACCAGCAGACGCAATCCGGGTTCCTACGAGCAGTACTTC. The entire variable domain, with the rest obtained from reference TRBV15 and TRBJ2-7, is as follows: DAMVIQNPRYQVTQFGKPVTLSCSQTLNHNVMYWYQQKSSQAPKLLFHYYDKDFNNEADTPDNFQSRRPNTSFCFLDIRSPGLGDTAMYLCATSRRNPGSYEQYFGPGTRLTVT.

The chain uses TRBV9 and TRBJ2-3, with no clear D. The germline gives CDR1 SGDLS, CDR2 YYNGEE. V lost 2 bases, J lost 4 bases, and 14 bases lay in between. CDR3 size: 15 residues. Here the CDR3 reads CASSVAGSSADTQYF. DNA for the CDR3: TGTGCCAGCAGCGTTGCCGGTAGTTCGGCAGATACGCAGTATTTT.

Notes on this clone: Germline and junction disagree at one end, which may indicate a read error. The chain uses TRBV28 and TRBJ2-1; TRBD1 aligns across 7 bases. The CDR3 length is 13 residues. CDR1 MDHEN and CDR2 SYDVKM come from the germline V gene. The CDR3 nucleotides are TGTACCAGCCGGGACAGCGGTCGAAGTGAGCAGTTCTTC. Translated, it gives CTSRDSGRSEQFF.

The chain couples TRBV5-1 to TRBJ2-7, with no clear D. CDR1 and CDR2 (germline): SGHRS, YFSETQ. Trimming left V 4 bases short and J 0 bases short, with 8 bases between. This CDR3 is built from 13 residues. This CDR3 reads CASSLQNSYEQYF. The CDR3 bases are TGCGCCAGCAGCCTTCAAAACTCCTACGAGCAGTACTTC.

This chain links TRBV19 with TRBJ2-6, with D perhaps TRBD2 (7 bases). The V end lost 1 base, the J end lost 2 bases, and 12 bases lay between the germline ends. The CDR3 is 17 amino acids. The V gene's germline CDR1 is LNHDA and CDR2 SQIVND (reference sequence). The CDR3 spells CASSIVGRGPGANVLTF. DNA for the CDR3: TGTGCCAGTAGTATAGTGGGGCGGGGGCCTGGGGCCAACGTCCTGACTTTC.

The gene calls are TRBV4-1 and TRBJ1-5; D remains ambiguous. Germline CDR1 reads MGHRA; CDR2 reads YSYEKL. V shed 0 bases and J shed 6 bases, with 9 bases lying between them. The CDR3 sequence is 14 residues long. The CDR3 DNA reads TGCGCCAGCAGCCAAGATCTCAGAGGTCAGCCCCAGCATTTT. Translation: CASSQDLRGQPQHF.